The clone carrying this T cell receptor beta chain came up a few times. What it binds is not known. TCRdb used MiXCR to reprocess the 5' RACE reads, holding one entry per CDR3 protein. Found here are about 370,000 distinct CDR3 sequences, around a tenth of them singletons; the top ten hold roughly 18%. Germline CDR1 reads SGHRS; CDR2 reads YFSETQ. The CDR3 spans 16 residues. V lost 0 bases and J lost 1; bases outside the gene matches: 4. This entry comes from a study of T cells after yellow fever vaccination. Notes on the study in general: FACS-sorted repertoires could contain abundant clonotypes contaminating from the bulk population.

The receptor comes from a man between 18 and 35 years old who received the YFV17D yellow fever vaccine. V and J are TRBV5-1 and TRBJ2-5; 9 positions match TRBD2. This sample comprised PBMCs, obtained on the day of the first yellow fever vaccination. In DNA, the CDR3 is TGCGCCAGCAGCTTGGAGGTAGCGGGGGCCCAAGAGACCCAGTACTTC. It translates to CASSLEVAGAQETQYF.